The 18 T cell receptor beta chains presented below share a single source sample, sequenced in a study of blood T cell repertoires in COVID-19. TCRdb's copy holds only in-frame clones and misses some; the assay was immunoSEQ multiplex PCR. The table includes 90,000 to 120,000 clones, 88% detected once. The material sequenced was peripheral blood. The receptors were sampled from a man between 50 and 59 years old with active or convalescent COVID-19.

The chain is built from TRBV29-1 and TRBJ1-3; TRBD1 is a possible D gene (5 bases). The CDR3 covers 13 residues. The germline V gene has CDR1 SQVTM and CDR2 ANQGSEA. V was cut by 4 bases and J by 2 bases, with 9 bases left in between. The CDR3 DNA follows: TGCAGCGTTGCAGGGTTTACTGGAAACACCATATATTTT. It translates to CSVAGFTGNTIYF.

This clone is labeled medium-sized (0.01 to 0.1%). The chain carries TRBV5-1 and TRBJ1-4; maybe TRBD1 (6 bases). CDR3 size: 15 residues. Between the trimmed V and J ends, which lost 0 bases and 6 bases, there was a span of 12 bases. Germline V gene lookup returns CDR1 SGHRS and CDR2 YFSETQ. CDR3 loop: CASSLAGHPDEKLFF. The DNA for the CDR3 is TGCGCCAGCAGCTTGGCGGGACACCCGGATGAAAAACTGTTTTTT.

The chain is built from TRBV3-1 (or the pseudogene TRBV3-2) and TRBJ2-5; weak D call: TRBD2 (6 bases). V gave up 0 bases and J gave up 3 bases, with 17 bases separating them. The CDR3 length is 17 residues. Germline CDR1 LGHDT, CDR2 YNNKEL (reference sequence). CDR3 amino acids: CASSQDRGSGGKETQYF. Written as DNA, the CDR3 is TGTGCCAGCAGCCAAGATAGAGGAAGTGGAGGGAAAGAGACCCAGTACTTC.

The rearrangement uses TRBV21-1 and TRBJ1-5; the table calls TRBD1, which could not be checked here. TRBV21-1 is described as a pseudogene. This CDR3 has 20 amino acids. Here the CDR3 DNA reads TGTGCCAGCAGCAATGCTCCCAGTCGCGCCACAGCCTATAGCAATCAGCCCCAGCATTTT. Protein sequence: CASSNAPSRATAYSNQPQHF.

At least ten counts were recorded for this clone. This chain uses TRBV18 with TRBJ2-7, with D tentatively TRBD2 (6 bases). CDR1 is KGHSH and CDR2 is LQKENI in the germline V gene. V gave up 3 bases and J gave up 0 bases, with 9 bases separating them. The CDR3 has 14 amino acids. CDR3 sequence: CASSPETSSYEQYF. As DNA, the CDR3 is TGTGCCAGCTCACCCGAGACTAGCTCCTACGAGCAGTACTTC.

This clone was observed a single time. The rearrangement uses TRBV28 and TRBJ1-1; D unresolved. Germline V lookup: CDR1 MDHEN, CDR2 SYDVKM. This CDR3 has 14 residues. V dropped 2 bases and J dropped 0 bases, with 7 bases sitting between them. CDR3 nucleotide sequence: TGTGCCAGCAGTTTAGGTCACATGAACACTGAAGCTTTCTTT. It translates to CASSLGHMNTEAFF.

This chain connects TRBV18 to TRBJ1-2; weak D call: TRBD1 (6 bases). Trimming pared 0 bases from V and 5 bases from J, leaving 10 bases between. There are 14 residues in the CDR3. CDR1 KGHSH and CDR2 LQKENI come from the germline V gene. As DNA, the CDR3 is TGTGCCAGCTCACCACCCTCGGGACAATATGGCTACACCTTC. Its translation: CASSPPSGQYGYTF. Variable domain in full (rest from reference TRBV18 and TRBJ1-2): NAGVMQNPRHLVRRRGQEARLRCSPMKGHSHVYWYRQLPEEGLKFMVYLQKENIIDESGMPKERFSAEFPKEGPSILRIQQVVRGDSAAYFCASSPPSGQYGYTFGSGTRLTVV.

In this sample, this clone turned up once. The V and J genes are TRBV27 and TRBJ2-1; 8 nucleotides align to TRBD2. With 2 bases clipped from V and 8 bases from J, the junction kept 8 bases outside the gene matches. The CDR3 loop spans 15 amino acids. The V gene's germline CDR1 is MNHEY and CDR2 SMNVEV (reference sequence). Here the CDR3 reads CASSLNAGGLYEQFF. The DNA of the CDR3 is TGTGCCAGCAGTTTAAATGCGGGAGGATTGTATGAGCAGTTCTTC.

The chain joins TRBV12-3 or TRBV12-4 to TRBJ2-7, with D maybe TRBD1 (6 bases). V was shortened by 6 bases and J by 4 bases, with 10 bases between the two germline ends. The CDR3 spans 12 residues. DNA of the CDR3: TGTGCCAGCAGGGAGGACAGTTACGAGCAGTACTTC. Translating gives CASREDSYEQYF.

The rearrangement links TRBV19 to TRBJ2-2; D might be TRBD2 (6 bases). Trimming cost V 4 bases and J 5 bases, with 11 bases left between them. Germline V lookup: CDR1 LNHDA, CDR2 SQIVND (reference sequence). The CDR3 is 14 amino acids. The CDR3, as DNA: TGTGCCAGTAGTACACTTGGAGGGACCGGGGAGCTGTTTTTT. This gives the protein CASSTLGGTGELFF.

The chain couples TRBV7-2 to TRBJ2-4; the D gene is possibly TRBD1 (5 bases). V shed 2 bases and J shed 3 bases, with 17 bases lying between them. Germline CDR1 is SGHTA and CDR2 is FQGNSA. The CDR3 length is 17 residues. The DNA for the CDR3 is TGTGCCAGCAGCTTAAGTGGGGCAGGGCTAGTCAAAAACATTCAGTACTTC. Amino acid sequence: CASSLSGAGLVKNIQYF. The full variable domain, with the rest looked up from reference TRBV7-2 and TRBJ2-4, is GAGVSQSPSNKVTEKGKDVELRCDPISGHTALYWYRQSLGQGLEFLIYFQGNSAPDKSGLPSDRFSAERTGGSVSTLTIQRTQQEDSAVYLCASSLSGAGLVKNIQYFGAGTRLSVL.

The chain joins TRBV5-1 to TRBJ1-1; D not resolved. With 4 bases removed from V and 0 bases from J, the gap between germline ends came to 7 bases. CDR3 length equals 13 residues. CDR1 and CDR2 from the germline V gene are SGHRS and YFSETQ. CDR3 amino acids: CASSRGLNTEAFF. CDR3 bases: TGCGCCAGCAGCAGAGGGTTGAACACTGAAGCTTTCTTT.

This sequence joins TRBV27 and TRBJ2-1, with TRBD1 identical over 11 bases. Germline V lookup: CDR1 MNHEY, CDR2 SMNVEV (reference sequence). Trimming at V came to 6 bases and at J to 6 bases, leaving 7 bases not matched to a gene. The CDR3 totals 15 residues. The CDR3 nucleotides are TGTGCCAGCAGAGGACAGGGGGCGCCGGGCAATGAGCAGTTCTTC. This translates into CASRGQGAPGNEQFF.

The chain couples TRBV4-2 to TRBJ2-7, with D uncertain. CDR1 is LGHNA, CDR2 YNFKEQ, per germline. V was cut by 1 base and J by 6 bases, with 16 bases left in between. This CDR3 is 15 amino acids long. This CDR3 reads CASSQGGARSGEQYF. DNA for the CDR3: TGTGCCAGCAGCCAAGGAGGAGCCCGGTCCGGCGAGCAGTACTTC.

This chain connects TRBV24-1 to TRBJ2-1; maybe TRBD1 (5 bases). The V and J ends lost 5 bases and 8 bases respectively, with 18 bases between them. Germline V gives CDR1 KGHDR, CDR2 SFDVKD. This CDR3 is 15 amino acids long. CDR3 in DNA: TGTGCCACCAGTGCCCCGGACGAAGGGGCTTATGAGCAGTTCTTC. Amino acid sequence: CATSAPDEGAYEQFF.

CDR3 DNA sequence: TGTGCCTGGAGCGAGGTAGGCGGCTACACCTTC. Its translation is CAWSEVGGYTF. This chain links TRBV30 with TRBJ1-2; D gene uncertain. The germline V gene has CDR1 GTSNPN and CDR2 SVGIG (reference sequence). The V and J ends lost 3 bases and 8 bases respectively, with 10 bases between them. The CDR3 is 11 amino acids.

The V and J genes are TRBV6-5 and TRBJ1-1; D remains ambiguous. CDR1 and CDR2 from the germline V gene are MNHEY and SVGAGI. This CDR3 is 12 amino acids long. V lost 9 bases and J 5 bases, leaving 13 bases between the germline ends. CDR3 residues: CASARETTEAFF. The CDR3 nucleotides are TGTGCCAGTGCTAGAGAGACGACTGAAGCTTTCTTT.

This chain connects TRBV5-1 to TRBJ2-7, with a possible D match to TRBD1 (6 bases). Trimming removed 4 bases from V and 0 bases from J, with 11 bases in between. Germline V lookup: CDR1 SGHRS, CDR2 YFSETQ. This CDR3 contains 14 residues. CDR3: CASSTGQSSYEQYF. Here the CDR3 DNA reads TGCGCCAGCAGCACTGGACAGAGCTCCTACGAGCAGTACTTC.